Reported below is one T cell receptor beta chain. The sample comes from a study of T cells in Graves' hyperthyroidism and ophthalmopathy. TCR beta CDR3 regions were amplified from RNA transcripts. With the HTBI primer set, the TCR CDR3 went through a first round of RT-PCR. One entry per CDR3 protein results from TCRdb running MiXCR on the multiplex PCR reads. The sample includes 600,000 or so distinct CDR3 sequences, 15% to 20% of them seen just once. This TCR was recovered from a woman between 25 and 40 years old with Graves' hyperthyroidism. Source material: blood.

CDR3 nucleotide sequence: TGTGCCAGTAGTATAACAGGGGCAGGCAATGAGCAGTTCTTC. This codes for CASSITGAGNEQFF. The chain has TRBV19 and TRBJ2-1, with 7 bases fitting TRBD1. The V segment lost 2 bases and the J segment 6 bases; nucleotides outside the gene matches: 4. The V gene's germline CDR1 is LNHDA and CDR2 SQIVND (reference sequence). The CDR3 is made up of 14 amino acids. Supplemented by reference TRBV19 and TRBJ2-1, the full variable domain reads DGGITQSPKYLFRKEGQNVTLSCEQNLNHDAMYWYRQDPGQGLRLIYYSQIVNDFQKGDIAEGYSVSREKKESFPLTVTSAQKNPTAFYLCASSITGAGNEQFFGPGTRLTVL.